This T cell receptor beta chain was obtained from a study of blood T cell repertoires in COVID-19. Across the study: Samples taken during acute and convalescent COVID-19 were collected in the United States, Italy and Spain. The analysed material was cDNA or gDNA that came from T cells, B-cell-depleted T cells, or PBMCs.

Trimming removed 2 bases from V and 1 base from J, with 5 bases in between. CDR3 size: 13 residues. The V gene's germline CDR1 is LGHNA and CDR2 YSLEER. In the authors' methods: Amplification with reference gene primers provided the estimates of nucleated cell counts. Repertoires were generated with immunoSEQ multiplex PCR, while TCRdb's copy carries only in-frame clones and drops some. That table furnishes V, J and clone size, whereas the DNA furnished D and trimming. This table holds about 92,000 clones, 72% found once. The receptor was derived from an older woman in a cohort sampled during active or convalescent COVID-19. The sample was peripheral blood. The chain recombines TRBV4-3 with TRBJ1-1, with D unresolved. The CDR3, as DNA: TGCGCCAGCAGCCAAACAGCGAACACTGAAGCTTTCTTT. This translates into CASSQTANTEAFF.